Listed here are 7 T cell receptor beta chains from one sample, sequenced in a study of shared clonotypes between healthy human individuals. Sequenced by immunoSEQ multiplex PCR; TCRdb stores in-frame clones only, minus some. The sample yields around 690,000 clones, about nine tenths seen once. Sequences were obtained from memory CD8+ T cells from PBMCs. Regarding subset: CD45RO+ cells pooled with CCR7-negative TemRA cells. The source of these receptors is a man younger than 30 in good health. Some clones in this sample may be carry-over from other donors' samples.

The chain combines TRBV6-1 with TRBJ2-1; no definite D call. Germline CDR1 is MNHNS and CDR2 is SASEGT. The CDR3 spans 11 residues. V was clipped by 8 bases and J by 3 bases, with 5 bases between them. This CDR3 reads CASEYYNEQFF. CDR3 DNA: TGTGCCAGCGAGTACTACAATGAGCAGTTCTTC.

The chain is built from TRBV10-1 and TRBJ2-5; 7 positions agree with TRBD2. V dropped 6 bases and J dropped 5; count of bases not matched to a gene: 12. Germline CDR1 and CDR2: WNHNN and SYGVQD (reference sequence). This CDR3 is built from 15 residues. DNA of the CDR3: TGCGCCAGCAGCCCCCCGGGGCTAGCGGCGGAGACCCAGTACTTC. It translates to CASSPPGLAAETQYF.

The rearrangement joins TRBV9 to TRBJ1-1; 8 nucleotides line up with TRBD1. This CDR3 is 14 amino acids long. Germline V gene data show CDR1 as SGDLS and CDR2 as YYNGEE. The junction had 4 bases not matched to a gene; V was cut back by 5 bases and J by 1 base. The CDR3 DNA reads TGTGCCAGCAGGCCAGGACAGGGGAACACTGAAGCTTTCTTT. As protein: CASRPGQGNTEAFF.

Remarks on this clone: Within the sample, other DNA sequences also encode this same CDR3. The chain joins TRBV9 to TRBJ2-7, with 8 bases that match TRBD1. CDR1 and CDR2 (germline): SGDLS, YYNGEE. The junction had 3 bases not matched to a gene; V was cut back by 0 bases and J by 4 bases. The length of the CDR3 is 14 residues. CDR3 nucleotide sequence: TGTGCCAGCAGCGTAGGAGGGACAGGATACGAGCAGTACTTC. Translating it yields CASSVGGTGYEQYF.

V is TRBV27 and J is TRBJ2-3, with D perhaps TRBD2 (5 bases). Germline V gene sequence: CDR1 MNHEY, CDR2 SMNVEV (reference sequence). Trimming pared 3 bases from V and 0 bases from J, leaving 10 bases between. The CDR3 runs 15 residues. CDR3: CASSFIAKSTDTQYF. In DNA, the CDR3 is TGTGCCAGCAGTTTTATAGCGAAGAGCACAGATACGCAGTATTTT.

The chain is built from TRBV6-1 and TRBJ1-1; D unclear. Germline V gene data show CDR1 as MNHNS and CDR2 as SASEGT. The V and J ends lost 6 bases and 4 bases respectively, with 9 bases between them. The CDR3 runs to 12 residues. The CDR3 is CASSPSGTEAFF. CDR3 nucleotides: TGTGCCAGCAGCCCCAGCGGCACTGAAGCTTTCTTT.

The chain recombines TRBV5-1 with TRBJ2-2; 10 bases agree with TRBD2. The CDR3 extends over 17 amino acids. Losses at the gene ends were 0 bases for V and 6 bases for J; bases not matched to a gene: 8. Germline V CDR1 and CDR2: SGHRS, YFSETQ. CDR3 DNA: TGCGCCAGCAGCTTGGATCCGGATCTAGCGGGAGCCGGGGAGCTGTTTTTT. It specifies CASSLDPDLAGAGELFF.